This T cell receptor (beta chain) was identified in a study of T-cell memory formation after mild COVID-19. The wider study: TCR clusters were mostly donor specific.

TCRdb reanalysed the 5' RACE reads using MiXCR and keeps one entry per CDR3 protein. The sample yields 250,000 to 350,000 distinct CDR3 sequences, around 15% seen once. V shed 4 bases and J shed 2 bases, with 24 bases lying between them. The CDR3 consists of 18 residues. Germline V CDR1 and CDR2: SGHAT, FQNNGV. The chain couples TRBV11-2 to TRBJ2-7, with TRBD2 as a possible D gene (7 bases). Sequenced: PBMCs or a T cell subset sorted from them (not recorded which). This sequence originates from a man aged 18 to 35 who had mild COVID-19 (a few samples of this study predate the infection). Cell type and time point are not known. The CDR3 spells CASSSFAYGQGRAYEQYF. CDR3 bases: TGTGCCAGCAGCTCGTTCGCTTACGGGCAGGGGAGGGCCTACGAGCAGTACTTC.